This is a list of T cell receptor beta chains from one sample in a study of blood T cell repertoires in COVID-19. Here immunoSEQ multiplex PCR was the method, and the copy in TCRdb shows in-frame clones only, minus some. The sample shows 100,000 or so clones, roughly 80% of them seen only once. Sequencing was done on a sample of peripheral blood. The receptors stem from a woman older than 75 with acute or convalescent COVID-19. CDR3s include the opening cysteine and the closing phenylalanine or tryptophan. A D gene is named only where the DNA matches it firmly. A clone size is listed for some rows: how often the clone was seen (once, few, many), or a class if it is expanded.

J: TRBJ2-1; D: TRBD2; size: NA; V: TRBV4-2; CDR3: CASTPQVASGISGDEQFF; DNA: TGTGCCAGCACACCCCAAGTGGCTAGCGGGATTTCTGGTGATGAGCAGTTCTTC
J: TRBJ1-1; D: TRBD1; size: NA; V: TRBV30; CDR3: CAVFSRDRGTTEAFF; DNA: TGTGCTGTTTTTTCCCGGGACAGGGGGACCACTGAAGCTTTCTTT
J: TRBJ1-4; D: NA; size: NA; V: TRBV29-1; CDR3: CSAVTAINEKLFF; DNA: TGCAGCGCTGTGACAGCCATAAATGAAAAACTGTTTTTT
J: TRBJ1-4; D: TRBD1; size: NA; V: TRBV6-5; CDR3: CASTTRQGGNEKLFF; DNA: TGTGCCAGCACCACCAGACAGGGGGGAAATGAAAAACTGTTTTTT
J: TRBJ2-1; D: NA; size: NA; V: TRBV20-1; CDR3: CSPGGRNEQFF; DNA: TGCAGTCCCGGAGGGAGGAATGAGCAGTTCTTC
J: TRBJ1-2; D: TRBD1; size: NA; V: TRBV5-1; CDR3: CASSTRTGQSHYGYTF; DNA: TGCGCCAGCAGCACTCGGACAGGTCAATCCCACTATGGCTACACCTTC
J: TRBJ2-1; D: NA; size: NA; V: TRBV27; CDR3: CASSLETTATYNEQFF; DNA: TGTGCCAGCAGTTTAGAAACTACTGCAACCTACAATGAGCAGTTCTTC
J: TRBJ2-1; D: NA; size: NA; V: TRBV7-9; CDR3: CASSLGNGLAIYNEQFF; DNA: TGTGCCAGCAGCTTAGGAAATGGGCTAGCGATTTACAATGAGCAGTTCTTC
J: TRBJ1-2; D: TRBD1; size: NA; V: TRBV5-4; CDR3: CASSWDRGPGGYTF; DNA: TGTGCCAGCAGCTGGGACAGGGGGCCCGGTGGCTACACCTTC
J: TRBJ2-7; D: NA; size: NA; V: TRBV19; CDR3: CASSPRGYEQYF; DNA: TGTGCCAGTAGTCCACGCGGATACGAGCAGTACTTC
J: TRBJ2-5; D: TRBD1; size: NA; V: TRBV11-2; CDR3: CASSLVGQVAQETQYF; DNA: TGTGCCAGCAGCTTAGTGGGACAGGTGGCTCAAGAGACCCAGTACTTC
J: TRBJ1-2; D: TRBD1; size: few; V: TRBV24-1; CDR3: CATSLSGTGGWGGYTF; DNA: TGTGCCACCAGTTTATCCGGGACAGGGGGCTGGGGTGGCTACACCTTC
J: TRBJ1-3; D: TRBD1; size: NA; V: TRBV30; CDR3: CAWIRTTGKRNTIYF; DNA: TGTGCCTGGATCCGAACGACAGGGAAAAGAAACACCATATATTTT
J: TRBJ2-3; D: TRBD2; size: NA; V: TRBV29-1; CDR3: CSVAALLAGGPSSTDTQYF; DNA: TGCAGCGTTGCGGCCTTACTAGCGGGAGGGCCATCTAGCACAGATACGCAGTATTTT
J: TRBJ1-5; D: NA; size: NA; V: TRBV6-6; CDR3: CASSSPTGNQPQHF; DNA: TGTGCCAGCAGTAGCCCGACGGGAAATCAGCCCCAGCATTTT
J: TRBJ2-5; D: NA; size: NA; V: TRBV15; CDR3: CATSRSLGAQYF; DNA: TGTGCCACCAGCAGGTCCCTCGGGGCCCAGTACTTC
J: TRBJ1-4; D: NA; size: NA; V: TRBV3-1/TRBV3-2; CDR3: CASSGGANEKLFF; DNA: TGTGCCAGCAGTGGGGGGGCCAATGAAAAACTGTTTTTT
J: TRBJ1-1; D: NA; size: NA; V: TRBV18; CDR3: CASSHDSTEAFF; DNA: TGTGCCAGCTCACACGACAGCACTGAAGCTTTCTTT
J: TRBJ1-1; D: TRBD1; size: NA; V: TRBV6-5; CDR3: CASSYSGTGGTEAFF; DNA: TGTGCCAGCAGTTACTCCGGGACAGGGGGCACTGAAGCTTTCTTT
J: TRBJ2-1; D: TRBD2; size: NA; V: TRBV11-2; CDR3: CASSFWDYYNEQFF; DNA: TGTGCCAGCAGCTTTTGGGACTATTACAATGAGCAGTTCTTC
J: TRBJ2-3; D: NA; size: NA; V: TRBV5-1; CDR3: CASSLEAGNTDTQYF; DNA: TGCGCCAGCAGCTTGGAGGCAGGAAACACAGATACGCAGTATTTT
J: TRBJ1-5; D: TRBD1; size: NA; V: TRBV19; CDR3: CASSPPGTGRQPQHF; DNA: TGTGCCAGTAGCCCGCCCGGGACAGGACGTCAGCCCCAGCATTTT
J: TRBJ1-4; D: NA; size: NA; V: TRBV7-2; CDR3: CASSWGGGTGEKLFF; DNA: TGTGCCAGCAGCTGGGGTGGGGGCACAGGGGAAAAACTGTTTTTT
J: TRBJ2-2; D: NA; size: NA; V: TRBV30; CDR3: CAWTFGLRGELFF; DNA: TGTGCCTGGACCTTCGGACTCCGAGGGGAGCTGTTTTTT
J: TRBJ2-5; D: NA; size: NA; V: TRBV29-1; CDR3: CSAWEGGETQYF; DNA: TGCAGCGCGTGGGAGGGGGGAGAGACCCAGTACTTC
J: TRBJ1-6; D: NA; size: NA; V: TRBV9; CDR3: CASSVGGDNSPLHF; DNA: TGTGCCAGCAGCGTAGGAGGTGATAATTCACCCCTCCACTTT
J: TRBJ2-3; D: TRBD1; size: NA; V: TRBV5-1; CDR3: CASSSTGDISTDTQYF; DNA: TGCGCCAGCAGCTCGACAGGGGATATCAGCACAGATACGCAGTATTTT
J: TRBJ2-4; D: TRBD2; size: NA; V: TRBV29-1; CDR3: CSVGGTSEIQYF; DNA: TGCAGCGTTGGTGGGACTAGTGAGATTCAGTACTTC
J: TRBJ1-2; D: TRBD1; size: few; V: TRBV30; CDR3: CAWSFGTGESYGYTF; DNA: TGTGCCTGGTCGTTTGGGACAGGAGAGTCCTATGGCTACACCTTC
J: TRBJ1-3; D: NA; size: NA; V: TRBV5-4; CDR3: CASSPGGSGNTIYF; DNA: TGTGCCAGCAGCCCCGGGGGCTCTGGAAACACCATATATTTT
J: TRBJ2-1; D: TRBD2; size: NA; V: TRBV7-2; CDR3: CASSLEGLASHEQFF; DNA: TGTGCCAGCAGCTTAGAGGGACTAGCTTCCCATGAGCAGTTCTTC
J: TRBJ2-2; D: NA; size: NA; V: TRBV15; CDR3: CATSRGGTKTGELFF; DNA: TGTGCCACCAGCAGAGGTGGGACAAAAACCGGGGAGCTGTTTTTT
J: TRBJ1-2; D: NA; size: NA; V: TRBV5-4; CDR3: CASSLGAGTGYGYTF; DNA: TGTGCCAGCAGCTTGGGAGCGGGGACGGGCTATGGCTACACCTTC
J: TRBJ2-6; D: NA; size: NA; V: TRBV19; CDR3: CASSVDSLSGANVLTF; DNA: TGTGCCAGTAGTGTGGACAGTCTCTCTGGGGCCAACGTCCTGACTTTC
J: TRBJ2-6; D: NA; size: NA; V: TRBV7-2; CDR3: CARRPTAYPGANVLTF; DNA: TGTGCCAGACGCCCGACTGCCTATCCTGGGGCCAACGTCCTGACTTTC
J: TRBJ1-1; D: TRBD1; size: NA; V: TRBV5-4; CDR3: CASSPRDRTNTEAFF; DNA: TGTGCCAGCAGCCCGCGGGACAGAACTAACACTGAAGCTTTCTTT
J: TRBJ1-1; D: NA; size: NA; V: TRBV28; CDR3: CASSSLLSGENTEAFF; DNA: TGTGCCAGCAGCAGTCTCCTCTCGGGGGAGAACACTGAAGCTTTCTTT